The sequence of this T cell receptor beta chain was determined in a study of cytomegalovirus exposure and HLA in healthy donors. Points from the study as a whole: The majority of CMV-associated TCR beta chains were reported as apparently HLA-restricted in a later analysis. An apparent linkage of common viral pathogens to several of the most significant clusters emerged in a later analysis.

The V gene's germline CDR1 is SQVTM and CDR2 ANQGSEA. After removal of 7 bases from V and 2 bases from J, the junction contained 8 bases not matched to a gene. This CDR3 region has 17 residues. The study ran its PCR with 60 Vbeta and 13 Jbeta primers. Clones were read by immunoSEQ multiplex PCR, and TCRdb kept only the in-frame ones, dropping some. The sample includes 150,000 or so clones, about 83% of them seen just once. Details on this clone: Its antigen is not identified.

The clonotype originates from a woman aged 40 to 50 in good health and CMV-seronegative. The sequencing input was PBMCs. The chain recombines TRBV29-1 with TRBJ2-6; 13 bases match TRBD2. CDR3 residues: CSARLGTSGTGANVLTF. The DNA of the CDR3 is TGCAGCGCGAGGCTCGGGACTAGCGGGACTGGGGCCAACGTCCTGACTTTC.